This T cell receptor beta chain was identified during a study of T cells after yellow fever vaccination. Across the whole study: Preparation of fractions with low cell numbers was performed using SMART-Seq v4 Ultra Low Input. Overall study results and limits: Reappearing after the booster were most of the clones from primary vaccination (less than 97% CD4, approximately 88% CD8). Peak timing came faster in the weaker secondary response, day 5 versus 15.

Germline values: CDR1 LGHNA, CDR2 YSLEER. J lost 4 bases, V lost 4 bases, and 10 bases had no gene match. This CDR3 region has 16 residues. Concerning this clonotype itself: Its matching antigen is unknown.

From the 5' RACE reads, TCRdb called clonotypes with MiXCR, one entry per CDR3 protein. The table lists 350,000 or so distinct CDR3 sequences, about 8.3% of them singletons. This sequence originates from a young man who received the YFV17D yellow fever vaccine. The sequencing here drew on PBMCs, taken approximately 40 days after the first yellow fever vaccination. The rearrangement links TRBV4-3 to TRBJ1-2; the match to TRBD1 covers 9 bases. The CDR3 nucleotides are TGCGCCAGCAGCCGGTCCCTGGGGACAGGGATCTATGGCTACACCTTC. Residues: CASSRSLGTGIYGYTF.